This passage covers 32 T cell receptor beta chains from one sample sequenced in a study of blood T cell repertoires in COVID-19. Assay: immunoSEQ multiplex PCR; the TCRdb copy retains only in-frame clones and omits some. The table records approximately 50,000 clones, about 83% of them present only once. Sequenced input: peripheral blood. The receptors were gathered from a man in his 70s with active COVID-19.

The rearrangement links TRBV7-2 to TRBJ1-1, with 8 bases lining up with TRBD1. CDR3 length: 13 residues. Germline loops: CDR1 SGHTA, CDR2 FQGNSA. J lost 3 bases, V lost 5 bases, and 2 bases had no gene match. The CDR3: CASSKDRDTEAFF. As DNA, the CDR3 is TGTGCCAGCAGCAAGGACAGGGACACTGAAGCTTTCTTT.

The rearrangement uses TRBV3-1 (or the pseudogene TRBV3-2) and TRBJ1-4; no reliable D call. Trimming removed 4 bases from V and 10 bases from J, with 13 bases in between. This CDR3 is 13 amino acids long. Germline V gives CDR1 LGHDT, CDR2 YNNKEL (reference sequence). The CDR3 DNA reads as TGTGCCAGCAGCCCGGGTCCTTCGGGAAAACTGTTTTTT. As protein: CASSPGPSGKLFF.

This chain links TRBV9 with TRBJ2-1; 10 nucleotides line up with TRBD1. The CDR3 spans 14 residues. Germline CDR1 SGDLS, CDR2 YYNGEE. Trimming took 6 bases from V and 4 from J; bases not matched to a gene: 4. The CDR3 nucleotides read TGTGCCAGCAAACCGGGACAGGGGTACAATGAGCAGTTCTTC. Translating it yields CASKPGQGYNEQFF.

The rearrangement uses TRBV7-9 and TRBJ2-7, with D possibly TRBD1 on 5 matching bases. Germline V gives CDR1 SEHNR, CDR2 FQNEAQ (reference sequence). The V end was cut by 5 bases, the J end by 3 bases, with 11 bases between. This CDR3 is built from 13 residues. The CDR3 spells CASSQTENYEQYF. Here the CDR3 DNA reads TGTGCCAGCAGCCAGACAGAAAACTACGAGCAGTACTTC.

This chain connects TRBV6-6 to TRBJ1-2; TRBD1 matches 10 bases. V trimming: 6 bases; J trimming: 4 bases; junction bases outside the gene matches: 11. The CDR3 runs 16 residues. Germline lookup yields CDR1 MNHNY and CDR2 SVGAGI (reference sequence). The CDR3 DNA follows: TGTGCCAGCAGCGGCCGGGACAGGGGCCTATTCTATGGCTACACCTTC. Translated: CASSGRDRGLFYGYTF.

The gene calls are TRBV9 and TRBJ1-5; D gene uncertain. V was trimmed by 2 bases and J by 3 bases, leaving 9 bases between them. The CDR3 has 14 amino acids. Germline CDR1 reads SGDLS; CDR2 reads YYNGEE. CDR3 amino acids: CASSVGVDNQPQHF. The CDR3, as DNA: TGTGCCAGCAGCGTCGGAGTAGACAATCAGCCCCAGCATTTT.

The V call is TRBV7-9, the J call TRBJ2-2, with D unclear. CDR3 size: 13 residues. V lost 0 bases and J 7 bases, leaving 6 bases between the germline ends. Germline V gives CDR1 SEHNR, CDR2 FQNEAQ (reference sequence). In DNA, the CDR3 is TGTGCCAGCAGCTTAGCGAGCCTCGGGGAGCTGTTTTTT. Its translation is CASSLASLGELFF.

This clone was detected only once. This rearrangement joins TRBV7-2 to TRBJ2-1; TRBD2 matches 8 bases. V gave up 2 bases and J gave up 4 bases; unmatched junction bases: 4. Per germline, CDR1 SGHTA and CDR2 FQGNSA. The CDR3 covers 15 residues. CDR3 coding DNA: TGTGCCAGCAGCTTACTGCGGGGGGTGTACAATGAGCAGTTCTTC. Residues: CASSLLRGVYNEQFF. The whole variable domain, filled in from reference TRBV7-2 and TRBJ2-1, reads GAGVSQSPSNKVTEKGKDVELRCDPISGHTALYWYRQSLGQGLEFLIYFQGNSAPDKSGLPSDRFSAERTGGSVSTLTIQRTQQEDSAVYLCASSLLRGVYNEQFFGPGTRLTVL.

The J gene is TRBJ1-2, the V gene TRBV28, with TRBD1 identical over 7 bases. V gave up 8 bases and J gave up 2 bases; unmatched junction bases: 2. Germline V gene sequence: CDR1 MDHEN, CDR2 SYDVKM. CDR3 length: 12 residues. In nucleotides, the CDR3 is TGTGCCAGCCTGACAGGGAACTATGGCTACACCTTC. It translates to CASLTGNYGYTF.

The chain couples TRBV6-5 to TRBJ1-4; no clear D gene. The CDR3 consists of 16 residues. The germline V gene encodes CDR1 MNHEY and CDR2 SVGAGI. The ends were cut back, 2 bases at V and 10 bases at J, with 20 bases in the middle. The CDR3 DNA sequence: TGTGCCAGCAGTTACGGGGTCGGGGAGAGGACTGCAAAACTGTTTTTT. This translates into CASSYGVGERTAKLFF.

This clone appeared once. The CDR3 sequence: CASSLAGDPNYGYTF. As DNA, the CDR3 is TGTGCCAGCAGCTTGGCAGGGGACCCTAACTATGGCTACACCTTC. The rearrangement uses TRBV5-4 and TRBJ1-2; D possibly corresponds to TRBD1 (6 bases). The CDR3 spans 15 residues. The germline CDR1 and CDR2 sequences are SGHNT and YYREEE (reference sequence). V lost 0 bases, J lost 0 bases, and 9 bases lay in between.

The chain uses TRBV7-2 and TRBJ1-1; a weak D match, TRBD1 (5 bases). This CDR3 is built from 14 residues. V was cut by 3 bases and J by 1 base, with 9 bases left in between. Germline V gene data show CDR1 as SGHTA and CDR2 as FQGNSA. Here the CDR3 DNA reads TGTGCCAGCAGCTTGACAGCCCAGAACACTGAAGCTTTCTTT. It is translated as CASSLTAQNTEAFF.

This CDR3 is CASSDGTLRGETQYF. CDR3 nucleotides: TGTGCCAGTAGTGACGGGACTCTCAGGGGGGAGACCCAGTACTTC. V usage is TRBV19 and J usage is TRBJ2-5, with D perhaps TRBD1 (7 bases). The CDR3 contains 15 residues. V was pared by 5 bases and J by 5 bases, with 18 bases between. Germline lookup yields CDR1 LNHDA and CDR2 SQIVND (reference sequence).

The CDR3 DNA reads as TGCGCCAGCAGCTTGGGTACTAGCTCGAGCACAGATACGCAGTATTTT. Translation: CASSLGTSSSTDTQYF. The genes are TRBV5-1 and TRBJ2-3, with D perhaps matching TRBD2 (6 bases). The germline gives CDR1 SGHRS, CDR2 YFSETQ. The CDR3 contains 16 residues. Trimming stripped 0 bases from V and 0 bases from J, with 11 bases between. The whole variable domain, remainder taken from reference TRBV5-1 and TRBJ2-3, is KAGVTQTPRYLIKTRGQQVTLSCSPISGHRSVSWYQQTPGQGLQFLFEYFSETQRNKGNFPGRFSGRQFSNSRSEMNVSTLELGDSALYLCASSLGTSSSTDTQYFGPGTRLTVL.

The V call is TRBV13, the J call TRBJ2-4, with D perhaps matching TRBD1 (6 bases). The length of the CDR3 is 14 residues. CDR1 PRHDT and CDR2 FYEKMQ come from the germline V gene (reference sequence). Trimming shortened V by 4 bases and J by 0 bases, and 7 bases separated the two germline ends. DNA for the CDR3: TGTGCCAGCAGCTCACAGGGAGCCAAAAACATTCAGTACTTC. Translated: CASSSQGAKNIQYF.

This chain uses TRBV28 with TRBJ1-2; TRBD1 is a possible D gene (6 bases). This CDR3 has 11 amino acids. V dropped 5 bases and J dropped 5 bases, with 6 bases sitting between them. Germline CDR1 reads MDHEN; CDR2 reads SYDVKM. The CDR3 DNA reads as TGTGCCAGCAGTCAGGGGTATGGCTACACCTTC. Protein sequence: CASSQGYGYTF.

This clone is a singleton in its sample. The V call is TRBV5-4, the J call TRBJ2-5; 10 bases align to TRBD2. V lost 4 bases and J lost 4; bases outside the gene matches: 7. The CDR3 is made up of 15 amino acids. Germline V lookup: CDR1 SGHNT, CDR2 YYREEE (reference sequence). The CDR3 region has the DNA TGTGCCAGCAGCATCAGACTAGCGGGCCGAGAGACCCAGTACTTC. Protein sequence: CASSIRLAGRETQYF.

The V and J genes are TRBV7-3 and TRBJ2-3; D gene ambiguous. Per germline, CDR1 SGHTA and CDR2 FQGTGA. The CDR3 is 11 residues long. V lost 3 bases to trimming and J lost 5 bases, with 3 bases between them. CDR3 sequence reads: CASSFKDTQYF. CDR3 DNA sequence: TGTGCCAGCAGCTTCAAAGATACGCAGTATTTT. The full variable domain, its missing parts supplied by reference TRBV7-3 and TRBJ2-3, is GAGVSQTPSNKVTEKGKYVELRCDPISGHTALYWYRQSLGQGPEFLIYFQGTGAADDSGLPNDRFFAVRPEGSVSTLKIQRTERGDSAVYLCASSFKDTQYFGPGTRLTVL.

The J gene is TRBJ2-2, the V gene TRBV3-1 (or the pseudogene TRBV3-2); the D gene is possibly TRBD1 (6 bases). CDR1 LGHDT and CDR2 YNNKEL come from the germline V gene (reference sequence). The V end was cut by 4 bases, the J end by 0 bases, with 15 bases between. The CDR3 extends over 17 amino acids. The DNA of the CDR3 is TGTGCCAGCAGCCCCGCGTGGGGGCGAACGAACACCGGGGAGCTGTTTTTT. Its protein product is CASSPAWGRTNTGELFF.

The V gene is TRBV2, the J gene TRBJ2-1; TRBD2 matches 8 bases. The germline V gene has CDR1 SNHLY and CDR2 FYNNEI. The CDR3 consists of 15 residues. The V segment lost 6 bases and the J segment 4 bases; nucleotides outside the gene matches: 8. In DNA, the CDR3 is TGTGCCAGCAGCCGTGATAGCGGGGTATACAATGAGCAGTTCTTC. Amino acids: CASSRDSGVYNEQFF. Looking up the rest from reference TRBV2 and TRBJ2-1 gives the full variable domain: EPEVTQTPSHQVTQMGQEVILRCVPISNHLYFYWYRQILGQKVEFLVSFYNNEISEKSEIFDDQFSVERPDGSNFTLKIRSTKLEDSAMYFCASSRDSGVYNEQFFGPGTRLTVL.

V and J are TRBV19 and TRBJ1-5; D possibly corresponds to TRBD1 (6 bases). Germline CDR1 reads LNHDA; CDR2 reads SQIVND (reference sequence). Deletions cut 1 base from V and 6 bases from J, with 19 bases between. This CDR3 has 17 residues. CDR3 nucleotide sequence: TGTGCCAGTAGTATAGGGGGAGGGGCCTTAGGGGGTCAGCCCCAGCATTTT. Protein sequence: CASSIGGGALGGQPQHF.

This chain joins TRBV7-2 and TRBJ2-2, with 10 bases lining up with TRBD2. CDR1 is SGHTA and CDR2 is FQGNSA in the germline V gene. The CDR3 sequence is 15 residues long. V trimming: 3 bases; J trimming: 6 bases; junction bases outside the gene matches: 4. The CDR3 region is CASSFQRGGPGELFF. Written as DNA, the CDR3 is TGTGCCAGCAGCTTCCAGCGGGGGGGCCCCGGGGAGCTGTTTTTT.

The chain couples TRBV5-4 to TRBJ2-2, with D maybe TRBD2 (5 bases). This CDR3 contains 12 residues. V shed 0 bases and J shed 9 bases, with 6 bases lying between them. Germline V gene sequence: CDR1 SGHNT, CDR2 YYREEE (reference sequence). The CDR3 is CASSLAGWELFF. CDR3 nucleotide sequence: TGTGCCAGCAGCTTGGCGGGGTGGGAGCTGTTTTTT.

This chain links TRBV14 with TRBJ2-7, with a possible D match to TRBD1 (5 bases). V was pared by 2 bases and J by 3 bases, with 11 bases between. The CDR3 spans 14 residues. The germline CDR1 and CDR2 sequences are SGHDN and FVKESK. This CDR3 reads CASSQLDRFYEQYF. CDR3 sequence (DNA): TGTGCCAGCAGCCAATTAGACAGATTCTACGAGCAGTACTTC.

The chain is built from TRBV27 and TRBJ2-3; 11 bases match TRBD2. Germline lookup yields CDR1 MNHEY and CDR2 SMNVEV (reference sequence). The CDR3 is made up of 16 amino acids. Unmatched junction bases numbered 5, after V lost 4 bases and J lost 2 bases. The CDR3: CASSSSLAGATDTQYF. The CDR3 coding sequence is TGTGCCAGCAGTTCGTCACTAGCGGGGGCCACAGATACGCAGTATTTT.

In its sample, this clone was seen once. V usage is TRBV29-1 and J usage is TRBJ1-2; no clear D gene. Germline CDR1 SQVTM, CDR2 ANQGSEA. The CDR3 extends over 12 amino acids. Trimming took off 3 bases at V and 0 bases at J, with 5 bases between the two ends. For the CDR3, the DNA is TGCAGCGTTGACAGTCCTAACTATGGCTACACCTTC. The encoded protein is CSVDSPNYGYTF.

J is TRBJ2-1 and V is TRBV6-5, with a tentative D call TRBD2 (5 bases). V was clipped by 0 bases and J by 0 bases, with 9 bases between them. This CDR3 is built from 16 residues. Germline V CDR1 and CDR2: MNHEY, SVGAGI. This CDR3 reads CASSYSESGSYNEQFF. CDR3 DNA sequence: TGTGCCAGCAGTTACTCGGAAAGCGGCTCCTACAATGAGCAGTTCTTC.

The chain is built from TRBV28 and TRBJ1-2, with D perhaps matching TRBD1 (5 bases). Germline CDR1 is MDHEN and CDR2 is SYDVKM. V was pared by 4 bases and J by 11 bases, with 14 bases between. There are 12 residues in the CDR3. As DNA, the CDR3 is TGTGCCAGCAGTTCGGAGGGGCGCGGTTACACCTTC. Residues: CASSSEGRGYTF.

In its sample, this clone was seen once. The chain couples TRBV19 to TRBJ2-1; perhaps TRBD2 as D (6 bases). The CDR3 runs 12 residues. Between the trimmed V and J ends, which lost 6 bases and 7 bases, there was a span of 10 bases. Germline V lookup: CDR1 LNHDA, CDR2 SQIVND (reference sequence). CDR3: CASSGGGNEQFF. The DNA of the CDR3 is TGTGCCAGTAGCGGGGGTGGGAATGAGCAGTTCTTC. Full variable domain (missing parts from reference TRBV19 and TRBJ2-1): DGGITQSPKYLFRKEGQNVTLSCEQNLNHDAMYWYRQDPGQGLRLIYYSQIVNDFQKGDIAEGYSVSREKKESFPLTVTSAQKNPTAFYLCASSGGGNEQFFGPGTRLTVL.

This chain connects TRBV7-8 to TRBJ1-4; D is possibly TRBD1 (5 bases). The germline V gene has CDR1 SGHVS and CDR2 FQNEAQ. V lost 1 base and J lost 12, with 12 bases in between. CDR3 size: 13 residues. CDR3 protein: CASSLGQPGELFF. DNA of the CDR3: TGTGCCAGCAGCTTAGGACAGCCTGGCGAACTGTTTTTT.

The genes are TRBV5-5 and TRBJ2-2; 7 bases map to TRBD1. Germline CDR1 and CDR2: SGHKS and YYEKEE (reference sequence). The CDR3 is 15 residues long. Trimming removed 4 bases from V and 7 bases from J; junction bases left unmatched: 10. In DNA form, the CDR3 reads TGTGCCAGCAGCCCGAGCATCCAGGGGGTCGGGGAGCTGTTTTTT. This sequence encodes CASSPSIQGVGELFF. The variable domain in full, with the rest retrieved from reference TRBV5-5 and TRBJ2-2, is DAGVTQSPTHLIKTRGQQVTLRCSPISGHKSVSWYQQVLGQGPQFIFQYYEKEERGRGNFPDRFSARQFPNYSSELNVNALLLGDSALYLCASSPSIQGVGELFFGEGSRLTVL.

The rearrangement uses TRBV3-1 (or the pseudogene TRBV3-2) and TRBJ2-3; 11 bases map to TRBD2. This CDR3 spans 18 amino acids. Germline CDR1 is LGHDT and CDR2 is YNNKEL (reference sequence). J gave up 0 bases and V 4 bases, and 9 bases lay outside the gene matches. The CDR3 loop is CASSPLAGGSSSTDTQYF. Here the CDR3 DNA reads TGTGCCAGCAGCCCCCTAGCGGGGGGATCCAGTAGCACAGATACGCAGTATTTT.